This T cell receptor (beta chain) appears in the sequencing data of a study of T cell repertoires in cytomegalovirus infection. Study in general: Well-studied HLA-B-restricted epitopes and recently identified HLA-C-restricted epitopes of CMV were both used in the study.

MiXCR, applied by TCRdb to the reads, yields one record per CDR3 protein. The table shows about 920,000 distinct CDR3 sequences, with roughly a third occurring only once. Study results and caveats: Predominance within the ex vivo response was attributable to HLA-C-restricted CMV-specific TCR beta clonotypes.

Germline CDR1 and CDR2: LGHNA and YSLEER. This CDR3 comprises 15 residues. The junction had 8 bases not matched to a gene; V was cut back by 0 bases and J by 7 bases. This clonotype was detected many times. What it binds is unknown. The sequence derives from a human donor in good health (CMV status not recorded). Some clones in this sample may be carry-over from other donors' samples. V gene TRBV4-3 combines with J gene TRBJ1-2; 7 bases match TRBD1. This specimen consisted of cultured CD8+ T cells from PBMCs, obtained from culture after CMV antigen stimulation. In nucleotides, the CDR3 is TGCGCCAGCAGCCAAGATCGGCAGGGGGGGACTGGCTACACCTTC. Amino acids: CASSQDRQGGTGYTF.